This section outlines one T cell receptor (beta chain) sequence together with its context. Its specificity is unknown. The data belong to a study of cytomegalovirus exposure and HLA in healthy donors. Study-level points and caveats: Immune exposure data for these donors was limited to CMV serostatus. Data from an earlier analysis indicated that most TCR beta V segments were productive either about 87% or about 30% of the time. The CMV antigen specificity of a few CMV-associated chains was confirmed through in vitro analysis. What was likely a sequencing artifact was a cluster of highly shared sequence variants.

CDR1 is SGDLS and CDR2 is YYNGEE in the germline V gene. The CDR3 is made up of 16 amino acids. Germline trimming cut 0 bases from V and 5 bases from J; bases unmatched to any gene: 8. The PCR made use of 60 Vbeta and 13 Jbeta primers. Some clones are missing from TCRdb's copy, which holds only in-frame ones; the method was immunoSEQ multiplex PCR. The sample carries 150,000 to 180,000 clones, roughly 80% recorded once. The rearrangement joins TRBV9 to TRBJ1-1, with TRBD1 matching over 9 bases. Material for sequencing was PBMCs. The origin of this receptor is a man aged 25-40 years in good health and CMV-seropositive. The CDR3 region has the DNA TGTGCCAGCAGCGTAGTGGGACAGGGTTGGGGGACTGAAGCTTTCTTT. Encoded protein: CASSVVGQGWGTEAFF.